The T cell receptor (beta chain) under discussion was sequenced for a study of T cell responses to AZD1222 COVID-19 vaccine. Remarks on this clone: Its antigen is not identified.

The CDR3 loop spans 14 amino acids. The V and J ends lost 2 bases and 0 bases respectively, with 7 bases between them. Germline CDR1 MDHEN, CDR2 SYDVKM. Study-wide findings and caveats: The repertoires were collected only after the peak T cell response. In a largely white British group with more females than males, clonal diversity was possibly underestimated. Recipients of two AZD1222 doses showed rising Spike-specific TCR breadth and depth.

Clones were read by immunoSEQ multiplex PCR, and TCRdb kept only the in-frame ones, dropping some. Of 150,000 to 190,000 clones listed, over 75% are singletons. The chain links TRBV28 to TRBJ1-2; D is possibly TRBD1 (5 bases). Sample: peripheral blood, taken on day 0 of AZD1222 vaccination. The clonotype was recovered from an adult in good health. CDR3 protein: CASSLQGTNYGYTF. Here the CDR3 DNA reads TGTGCCAGCAGTTTACAGGGTACTAACTATGGCTACACCTTC.